These 9 T cell receptor beta chains share one sample of origin, sequenced in a study of CD8 T cells in ankylosing spondylitis. Regarding the study as a whole: A TCR beta motif of several highly homologous variants appeared characteristic of ankylosing spondylitis blood.

TCRdb analysed the 5' RACE reads with MiXCR anew, one entry per CDR3 protein. The sample has approximately 150,000 distinct CDR3 sequences, roughly 15% seen once. These receptors' targets are unknown. Sequencing input: blood, either unsorted or a sorted T cell fraction (not recorded which). The receptors stem from a male donor with ankylosing spondylitis.

The CDR3 bases are TGTGCCAGCAGTGGATCAGGGGGCTCCTACAATGAGCAGTTCTTC. It codes for CASSGSGGSYNEQFF. The chain uses TRBV12-3 or TRBV12-4 and TRBJ2-1; the match to TRBD1 covers 7 bases. This CDR3 is 15 amino acids long. V shed 5 bases and J 0 bases; nucleotides not matched to a gene: 4.

The rearrangement uses TRBV15 and TRBJ2-7; TRBD1 aligns across 10 bases. The V and J ends lost 4 bases and 4 bases, in that order; junction bases with no gene match: 7. CDR1 and CDR2 from the germline V gene are LNHNV and YYDKDF (reference sequence). The CDR3 loop spans 15 amino acids. This CDR3 reads CATSTRDRGSYEQYF. The DNA for the CDR3 is TGTGCCACCAGCACCCGGGACAGGGGAAGTTACGAGCAGTACTTC.

Here the CDR3 reads CATRAGGPYEQYF. CDR3 DNA: TGTGCCACCAGGGCGGGAGGGCCGTACGAGCAGTACTTC. V usage is TRBV10-3 and J usage is TRBJ2-7, with 9 nucleotides matching TRBD2. CDR1 and CDR2 from the germline V gene are ENHRY and SYGVKD. The CDR3 has 13 residues. V was pared by 10 bases and J by 4 bases, with 8 bases of the junction left unmatched.

This clonotype has only a few counts. The rearrangement joins TRBV7-9 to TRBJ1-2; D is unclear. Germline lookup yields CDR1 SEHNR and CDR2 FQNEAQ (reference sequence). The CDR3 is made up of 16 amino acids. V gave up 5 bases and J gave up 4 bases, with 20 bases separating them. CDR3 coding DNA: TGTGCCAGCAGCCCCGTGGCAGCCAGAATCTCCTATGGCTACACCTTC. Amino acid sequence: CASSPVAARISYGYTF.

The genes are TRBV15 and TRBJ2-7; TRBD1 matches 8 bases. Trimming took 0 bases from V and 5 from J; bases not matched to a gene: 9. Looked up from germline, CDR1 is LNHNV and CDR2 is YYDKDF (reference sequence). CDR3 size: 16 residues. The chain's CDR3 is CATSRDPAGGLDEQYF. The CDR3 DNA sequence: TGTGCCACCAGCAGAGATCCGGCAGGGGGCTTGGACGAGCAGTACTTC.

Only one count was recorded for this clonotype. V and J are TRBV10-1 and TRBJ2-5, with 10 bases matching TRBD2. Germline-derived CDR1 and CDR2 are WNHNN and SYGVQD (reference sequence). With V trimmed by 9 bases and J by 6 bases, 28 bases remained unmatched. The CDR3 has 20 residues. The CDR3 bases are TGCGCCAGAGCTGGGCCGCGTCGTGGGGCTAGCGGGAGCACGGAAAAGACCCAGTACTTC. Its translation: CARAGPRRGASGSTEKTQYF.

This clonotype was counted a few times. The chain employs TRBV27 and TRBJ2-7; 11 positions agree with TRBD2. Germline CDR1 MNHEY, CDR2 SMNVEV (reference sequence). There are 15 residues in the CDR3. The V gene end was trimmed by 2 bases and the J gene end by 4 bases; junction bases not matched to a gene: 4. The DNA of the CDR3 is TGTGCCAGCAGTTTACATCCTAGCGGGAGGTACGAGCAGTACTTC. Translating it yields CASSLHPSGRYEQYF.

This clonotype was seen a few times. This chain connects TRBV2 to TRBJ2-1, with D uncertain. The CDR3 runs 11 residues. In germline, CDR1 is SNHLY, CDR2 FYNNEI. Trimming removed 7 bases from V and 8 bases from J, with 9 bases in between. CDR3 residues: CASNSLDEQFF. The CDR3 DNA reads as TGTGCCAGCAATAGCCTCGATGAGCAGTTCTTC.

This clonotype was detected many times. This chain joins TRBV4-1 and TRBJ1-5; D gene ambiguous. The germline V gene encodes CDR1 MGHRA and CDR2 YSYEKL. CDR3 length: 13 amino acids. Trimming left V 0 bases short and J 5 bases short, with 5 bases between. The CDR3: CASSQEEYQPQHF. DNA of the CDR3: TGCGCCAGCAGCCAAGAAGAGTATCAGCCCCAGCATTTT.